Here is one T cell receptor beta chain with its context. The sample comes from a study of Ad26.COV2.S vaccination and SARS-CoV-2 variants. CDR1 and CDR2 (germline): SGHRS, YFSETQ. The CDR3 is 16 residues long. V lost 4 bases to trimming and J lost 6 bases; unmatched junction nucleotides: 12. Using immunoSEQ multiplex PCR, the repertoire was profiled, and TCRdb retains in-frame clones only, with some absent. The sample consists of about 350,000 clones, approximately 85% of them appearing once. Noted treatment: some 20 received Ad26.COV2.S at low or high dose, single or two shots; 5 received placebo; per-sample allocation not given. Sampling was done on day 63 after the first vaccine or placebo injection.

V and J are TRBV5-1 and TRBJ2-2; 7 bases agree with TRBD1. The material sequenced was peripheral blood, taken in a trial of Ad26.COV2.S vaccine versus placebo. The sequence came from a person aged 18-60 years who received the Ad26.COV2.S COVID-19 vaccine or a placebo. The CDR3: CASSPFSTGTAGELFF. The CDR3 bases are TGCGCCAGCAGCCCCTTTTCGACAGGGACGGCCGGGGAGCTGTTTTTT.